One T cell receptor (beta chain) is described in this entry. Its antigen is not identified. Prepared TCR beta cDNA libraries contained unique molecular identifiers. Input populations of roughly 1 to 10 million T cells gave rise to 500,000 to 600,000 cDNA molecules. Using its own MiXCR run on the PCR reads, TCRdb lists one record per CDR3 protein. The sample has about 400,000 distinct CDR3 sequences; around 37% are singletons. CDR1 and CDR2 (germline): KGHSH, LQKENI. V lost 0 bases, J lost 11 bases, and 10 bases lay in between. CDR3 length: 12 amino acids. The data originate from a study of post-analysis software for immune sequencing data. Overall study context: The courses of disease that were included comprised relapsing-remitting, secondary progressive and progressive-relapsing multiple sclerosis. Study-wide points: People with multiple sclerosis had a significantly lower normalized Chao1 diversity than controls did. Strong co-clustering by F measure linked samples that shared a preparation batch. Patients carried a handful of TRBV segments more frequently than controls did, and TRBV5-6, TRBV5-1 and TRBV20-1 were among them.

The sample was blood. This chain links TRBV18 with TRBJ2-5; tentative D call: TRBD2 (6 bases). The receptor was isolated from a girl between 10 and 17 years old with multiple sclerosis. The CDR3 nucleotides read TGTGCCAGCTCACCACCTTCGGGGGAGCAGTACTTC. Translated, it gives CASSPPSGEQYF.